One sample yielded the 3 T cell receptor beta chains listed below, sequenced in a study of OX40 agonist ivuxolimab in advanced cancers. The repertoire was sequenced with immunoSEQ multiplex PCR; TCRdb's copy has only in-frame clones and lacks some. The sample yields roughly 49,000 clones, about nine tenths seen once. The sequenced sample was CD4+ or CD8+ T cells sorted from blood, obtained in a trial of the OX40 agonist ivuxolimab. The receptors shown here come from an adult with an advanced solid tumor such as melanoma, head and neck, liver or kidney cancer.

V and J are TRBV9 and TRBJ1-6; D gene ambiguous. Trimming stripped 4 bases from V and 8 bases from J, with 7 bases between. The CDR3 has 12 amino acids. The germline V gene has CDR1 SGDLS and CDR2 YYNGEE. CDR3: CASSSLDSPLHF. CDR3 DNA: TGTGCCAGCAGCTCACTCGATTCACCCCTCCACTTT.

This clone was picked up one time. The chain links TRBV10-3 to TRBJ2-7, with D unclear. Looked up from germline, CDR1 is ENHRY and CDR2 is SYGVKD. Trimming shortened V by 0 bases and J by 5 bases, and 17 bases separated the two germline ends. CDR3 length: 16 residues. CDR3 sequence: CAISESITSGWDEQYF. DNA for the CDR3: TGTGCCATCAGTGAGTCCATCACCTCCGGGTGGGACGAGCAGTACTTC.

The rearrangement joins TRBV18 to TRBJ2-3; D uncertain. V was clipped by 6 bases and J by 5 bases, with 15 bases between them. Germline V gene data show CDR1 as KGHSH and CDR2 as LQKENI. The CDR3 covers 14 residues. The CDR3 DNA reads TGTGCCAGCTCCATCGGCAGTCTTGGAGATACGCAGTATTTT. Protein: CASSIGSLGDTQYF.